The entry that follows covers one T cell receptor beta chain sequence. What it recognizes is unknown. This CDR3 spans 13 amino acids. Germline-derived CDR1 and CDR2 are LNHDA and SQIVND (reference sequence). The ends were cut back, 5 bases at V and 13 bases at J, with 18 bases in the middle. The data derive from a study of lymphopenia after photon versus proton radiotherapy. Study-wide findings and caveats: A bigger post-nadir fall in TCR diversity correlated inversely with survival time in deceased patients.

Profiled with immunoSEQ multiplex PCR; TCRdb holds only in-frame clones, not every one. The sample holds approximately 12,000 clones, roughly nine tenths seen once. The clonotype comes from a man in his 60s with pancreatic cancer. The rearrangement links TRBV19 to TRBJ2-1; D may be TRBD1 (6 bases). Here the sequenced sample was peripheral blood, taken from a patient treated with photon-based radiotherapy. The CDR3 bases are TGTGCCAGTAGTGTATCCAATGGACAGCCACAGTTCTTC. Amino acids: CASSVSNGQPQFF.